The source of this TCR beta chain is a study of T cell changes during pregnancy in multiple sclerosis. Germline lookup yields CDR1 MDHEN and CDR2 SYDVKM. The V end lost 5 bases, the J end lost 4 bases, and 17 bases lay between the germline ends. CDR3 length: 15 amino acids. Here immunoSEQ multiplex PCR was the method, and the copy in TCRdb shows in-frame clones only, minus some. The sample lists around 96,000 clones, 85% to 95% seen once, with approximately 1.7% in the top ten. The sequence was collected from a female donor in good health, enrolled as a control in a pregnancy study. The chain is built from TRBV28 and TRBJ2-5, with D tentatively TRBD1 (6 bases). The specimen comprised peripheral blood, sampled after pregnancy. The CDR3 protein is CASSKPGHGGETQYF. The DNA of the CDR3 is TGTGCCAGCAGTAAACCGGGACACGGTGGAGAGACCCAGTACTTC.